The 23 T cell receptor beta chains listed next were all sequenced from one sample in a study of blood T cell repertoires in COVID-19. The data were produced by immunoSEQ multiplex PCR, yet TCRdb's version contains in-frame clones alone and is incomplete. The table shows approximately 110,000 clones, with about 85% occurring only once. Input material: peripheral blood. These receptors were obtained from a human donor in a cohort sampled during active COVID-19.

The sample holds one count of this clone. The J gene is TRBJ1-4, the V gene TRBV3-1 (or the pseudogene TRBV3-2), with no clear D. CDR3 length equals 14 residues. Trimming pared 4 bases from V and 7 bases from J, leaving 13 bases between. CDR1 is LGHDT, CDR2 YNNKEL, per germline (reference sequence). The CDR3 here is CASSPRGVGEKLFF. CDR3 nucleotide sequence: TGTGCCAGCAGCCCGAGAGGAGTAGGTGAAAAACTGTTTTTT.

The CDR3 nucleotides read TGTGCCTGGAGTGTCCGAGACAGCGTGAACGAAAAACTGTTTTTT. It specifies CAWSVRDSVNEKLFF. The rearrangement links TRBV30 to TRBJ1-4; TRBD1 might be the D (5 bases). V was clipped by 0 bases and J by 8 bases, with 16 bases between them. The CDR3 runs 15 residues. From germline, CDR1 is GTSNPN and CDR2 SVGIG (reference sequence). Full variable domain (remainder filled in from reference TRBV30 and TRBJ1-4): SQTIHQWPATLVQPVGSPLSLECTVEGTSNPNLYWYRQAAGRGLQLLFYSVGIGQISSEVPQNLSASRPQDRQFILSSKKLLLSDSGFYLCAWSVRDSVNEKLFFGSGTQLSVL.

Note on this clone: The sample has other DNA sequences that encode this CDR3 too. This chain uses TRBV9 with TRBJ2-7, with 8 positions matching TRBD2. J was trimmed by 4 bases and V by 0 bases; bases with no gene match: 12. The CDR3 length is 17 residues. CDR1 is SGDLS, CDR2 YYNGEE, per germline. The CDR3 nucleotides are TGTGCCAGCAGCGTAGTTCGGGGGGGACTAACCCCTTACGAGCAGTACTTC. Residues: CASSVVRGGLTPYEQYF.

For the CDR3, the DNA is TGTGCCAGCAGCTTAGTCGGGAGTAGCACCGGGGAGCTGTTTTTT. This encodes CASSLVGSSTGELFF. The gene calls are TRBV11-2 and TRBJ2-2; the D gene is possibly TRBD2 (6 bases). In germline, CDR1 is SGHAT, CDR2 FQNNGV. This CDR3 contains 15 residues. Trimming shortened V by 1 base and J by 4 bases, and 10 bases separated the two germline ends.

This chain uses TRBV19 with TRBJ2-3; D may be TRBD1 (5 bases). The germline V gene encodes CDR1 LNHDA and CDR2 SQIVND (reference sequence). The CDR3 totals 14 residues. V was clipped by 4 bases and J by 2 bases, with 10 bases between them. The CDR3, as DNA: TGTGCCAGTAGTACCCGACAGCACACAGATACGCAGTATTTT. As protein: CASSTRQHTDTQYF.

The rearrangement uses TRBV20-1 and TRBJ2-3; D ambiguous. Germline V gene data show CDR1 as DFQATT and CDR2 as SNEGSKA (reference sequence). V lost 3 bases and J lost 0, with 10 bases in between. CDR3 size: 14 residues. This chain's CDR3 is CSASARSSTDTQYF. As DNA, the CDR3 is TGCAGTGCTAGTGCCCGTTCTAGCACAGATACGCAGTATTTT.

The gene calls are TRBV4-3 and TRBJ1-4; 9 positions agree with TRBD1. CDR1 and CDR2 from the germline V gene are LGHNA and YSLEER. This CDR3 has 19 residues. The V segment lost 2 bases and the J segment 5 bases; nucleotides outside the gene matches: 15. The chain's CDR3 is CASSQLTPGQGVGNEKLFF. In DNA, the CDR3 is TGCGCCAGCAGCCAATTAACCCCGGGACAGGGTGTAGGAAATGAAAAACTGTTTTTT.

V gene TRBV28 combines with J gene TRBJ1-2; possible D gene TRBD1, 5 bases. Germline V gives CDR1 MDHEN, CDR2 SYDVKM. The CDR3 is 15 amino acids. V dropped 5 bases and J dropped 2 bases, with 15 bases sitting between them. This CDR3 is CASSPTTGSNYGYTF. CDR3 nucleotides: TGTGCCAGCAGTCCTACCACAGGCTCCAACTATGGCTACACCTTC.

This chain joins TRBV28 and TRBJ1-1; TRBD1 might be the D (6 bases). The CDR3 is 13 amino acids. With 2 bases removed from V and 3 bases from J, the gap between germline ends came to 7 bases. Germline CDR1 MDHEN, CDR2 SYDVKM. The CDR3 DNA follows: TGTGCCAGCAGTTTAAACAGGGACACTGAAGCTTTCTTT. Translating gives CASSLNRDTEAFF.

The gene calls are TRBV4-3 and TRBJ1-1; D is possibly TRBD1 (5 bases). Between the trimmed V and J ends, which lost 3 bases and 8 bases, there was a span of 13 bases. CDR3 size: 13 residues. Germline loops: CDR1 LGHNA, CDR2 YSLEER. The CDR3 DNA is TGCGCCAGCAGCCATAGGTCAGCAGGGGAAGCTTTCTTT. Translated, it gives CASSHRSAGEAFF.

This chain links TRBV2 with TRBJ1-3; D gene uncertain. The CDR3 totals 12 residues. V lost 7 bases and J 0 bases, leaving 4 bases between the germline ends. CDR1 and CDR2 (germline): SNHLY, FYNNEI. Written as DNA, the CDR3 is TGTGCCAGCACGGGCTCTGGAAACACCATATATTTT. Translation gives CASTGSGNTIYF.

The V gene is TRBV5-1, the J gene TRBJ1-3; D is possibly TRBD1 (6 bases). CDR1 is SGHRS, CDR2 YFSETQ, per germline. The CDR3 runs to 16 residues. Trimming removed 4 bases at V and 0 bases at J, with 14 bases between. The CDR3 bases are TGCGCCAGCAGCGAGTCAGGGGTCCGCTCTGGAAACACCATATATTTT. It is translated as CASSESGVRSGNTIYF.

The chain couples TRBV2 to TRBJ1-1; maybe TRBD1 (5 bases). Germline values: CDR1 SNHLY, CDR2 FYNNEI. Between the trimmed V and J ends, which lost 6 bases and 0 bases, there was a span of 14 bases. CDR3 length equals 15 residues. The CDR3 DNA reads as TGTGCCAGCAGGGGCCGGGGGGGGATGAACACTGAAGCTTTCTTT. This gives the protein CASRGRGGMNTEAFF.

V and J are TRBV2 and TRBJ2-5; perhaps TRBD2 as D (6 bases). V was pared by 2 bases and J by 4 bases, with 11 bases between. Per the germline V gene, CDR1 is SNHLY and CDR2 is FYNNEI. This CDR3 comprises 14 residues. The CDR3 sequence: CASSEILGGETQYF. The CDR3 DNA follows: TGTGCCAGCAGTGAAATTTTGGGGGGAGAGACCCAGTACTTC.

The chain combines TRBV18 with TRBJ1-6; 8 bases align to TRBD1. Trimming removed 6 bases from V and 0 bases from J; junction bases left unmatched: 10. Germline CDR1 KGHSH, CDR2 LQKENI. There are 18 residues in the CDR3. The CDR3 DNA sequence: TGTGCCAGCTCCTCGACAGGGGCGAGTTCCTCCTATAATTCACCCCTCCACTTT. Amino acids: CASSSTGASSSYNSPLHF. Full variable domain (remainder filled in from reference TRBV18 and TRBJ1-6): NAGVMQNPRHLVRRRGQEARLRCSPMKGHSHVYWYRQLPEEGLKFMVYLQKENIIDESGMPKERFSAEFPKEGPSILRIQQVVRGDSAAYFCASSSTGASSSYNSPLHFGNGTRLTVT.

This chain links TRBV24-1 with TRBJ2-5, with D uncertain. This CDR3 spans 13 amino acids. Germline CDR1 is KGHDR and CDR2 is SFDVKD. The V gene lost 2 bases and the J gene lost 3 bases, with 6 bases spanning the gap. The CDR3 DNA is TGTGCCACCAGTGATTACAATGAAGAGACCCAGTACTTC. It specifies CATSDYNEETQYF.

This rearrangement joins TRBV9 to TRBJ2-1; D is possibly TRBD1 (6 bases). Germline CDR1 reads SGDLS; CDR2 reads YYNGEE. There are 12 residues in the CDR3. V was cut by 3 bases and J by 10 bases, with 11 bases left in between. This CDR3 reads CASSGQGFEQFF. In nucleotides, the CDR3 is TGTGCCAGCAGCGGCCAGGGGTTCGAGCAGTTCTTC.

The chain has TRBV3-1 (or the pseudogene TRBV3-2) and TRBJ1-1; 7 bases line up with TRBD1. The length of the CDR3 is 12 residues. The junction had 1 base not matched to a gene; V was cut back by 1 base and J by 8 bases. The V gene's germline CDR1 is LGHDT and CDR2 YNNKEL (reference sequence). The CDR3 here is CASSQADREAFF. The CDR3 DNA reads TGTGCCAGCAGCCAAGCGGACAGGGAAGCTTTCTTT.

The V call is TRBV5-1, the J call TRBJ1-4, with 8 bases lining up with TRBD1. The CDR3 spans 13 residues. CDR1 and CDR2 from the germline V gene are SGHRS and YFSETQ. Unmatched junction bases numbered 7, after V lost 9 bases and J lost 6 bases. This CDR3 is CANHGQGHEKLFF. CDR3 in DNA: TGCGCCAACCATGGACAGGGTCATGAAAAACTGTTTTTT.

A few counts support this clone. The rearrangement joins TRBV5-5 to TRBJ1-5; possible D gene TRBD1, 5 bases. V gave up 3 bases and J gave up 2 bases, with 9 bases separating them. The CDR3 extends over 14 amino acids. Germline V gene lookup returns CDR1 SGHKS and CDR2 YYEKEE (reference sequence). CDR3 DNA sequence: TGTGCCAGCAGCTGGGCGGGGGGCAATCAGCCCCAGCATTTT. Protein product: CASSWAGGNQPQHF.

The gene calls are TRBV9 and TRBJ2-5; D call uncertain. Germline V gene lookup returns CDR1 SGDLS and CDR2 YYNGEE. This CDR3 contains 12 residues. Trimming stripped 0 bases from V and 5 bases from J, with 5 bases between. The CDR3 DNA is TGTGCCAGCAGCGTAGCGGAGGAGACCCAGTACTTC. This codes for CASSVAEETQYF.

This clone has only one observation. The genes are TRBV11-1 and TRBJ1-1; TRBD1 agrees at 8 bases. V lost 4 bases to trimming and J lost 3 bases; unmatched junction nucleotides: 7. Germline V gives CDR1 SGHAT, CDR2 FQDESV (reference sequence). The CDR3 extends over 15 amino acids. CDR3 DNA: TGTGCCAGCAGCTCTTATACAGGGGGATACACTGAAGCTTTCTTT. Its protein product is CASSSYTGGYTEAFF.

For this clone: The sample contains more than one DNA sequence encoding this CDR3. This rearrangement joins TRBV5-1 to TRBJ1-1, with 7 bases identical to TRBD1. J lost 3 bases, V lost 1 base, and 3 bases had no gene match. The length of the CDR3 is 14 residues. The V gene's germline CDR1 is SGHRS and CDR2 YFSETQ. Here the CDR3 DNA reads TGCGCCAGCAGCTTGAAGGGGGCGGACACTGAAGCTTTCTTT. Protein product: CASSLKGADTEAFF.